This T cell receptor (beta chain) was recovered during a study of blood T cell repertoires in COVID-19. The V segment lost 2 bases and the J segment 0 bases; nucleotides outside the gene matches: 8. Germline V CDR1 and CDR2: SGHRS, YFSETQ. This CDR3 is built from 17 residues. Sequencing used immunoSEQ multiplex PCR; TCRdb keeps in-frame clones, though not all of them. This table has 200,000 to 300,000 clones, approximately 88% appearing once. This rearrangement joins TRBV5-1 to TRBJ2-3, with 8 positions matching TRBD2. This TCR came from a human donor in a cohort sampled during active COVID-19. The sequencing input was peripheral blood. CDR3 residues: CASSFIAGGTSTDTQYF. CDR3 DNA: TGCGCCAGCAGCTTTATCGCGGGGGGTACGAGCACAGATACGCAGTATTTT.